These T cell receptor beta chains were read from a single sample in a study of OX40 agonist ivuxolimab in advanced cancers. The assay was immunoSEQ multiplex PCR, and TCRdb's table has in-frame clones only and misses some. The data hold roughly 2,000 clones, with roughly 83% observed a single time. The sample consisted of CD4+ or CD8+ T cells sorted from blood, taken in a trial of the OX40 agonist ivuxolimab. The receptors were gathered from an adult with an advanced solid tumor such as melanoma, head and neck, liver or kidney cancer. The conserved cysteine and the conserved F or W are not part of the CDR3 here. The D gene is left open where the match is weak.

D	V	CDR3
TRBD2	TRBV29-1	SVEGRGLAGKYEQY
-	TRBV9	ASSVGGAEAF
-	TRBV7-2	ASSIGRDPLLIVNIQY
-	TRBV20-1	SARQTGRYT
-	TRBV27	ASGEGWSQPQH
-	TRBV4-1	ASSQVVGAKNIQY
-	TRBV6-6	ASSPAPENEQY
-	TRBV2	ASSGGGRPYGYT
-	TRBV9	ASSVGDEQY
-	TRBV2	ASTAGGTSTDTQY
TRBD2	TRBV7-8	ASSSGGYNEQF
-	TRBV4-1	ASSQGGRRGYT
TRBD2	TRBV19	ASCDAGGAEETQY
TRBD1	TRBV7-9	ASSSGDRRPSKNSPLH
-	TRBV7-2	ASSERTDNTEAF
TRBD2	TRBV5-4	ASSLIGGFSTDTQY
-	TRBV6-1	ASSDEGQGGQPQH
TRBD1	TRBV5-1	ASSVRQGGHYGYT
TRBD2	TRBV6-1	ASSVATSGGQETQY
-	TRBV5-1	ASSLVGGSTGELF
-	TRBV15	ATSRDMGGPLQPQH
TRBD1	TRBV4-1	ASSPRDRGNEQY
TRBD1	TRBV6-1	ASLLMTGTQDTIY
TRBD1	TRBV2	ASSGDRDRNTEAF
-	TRBV6-5	ASSYSTGDTGELF
-	TRBV19	ASSIGLTGQEAF
TRBD1	TRBV5-6	ASSTGTGYEQY
-	TRBV2	ASLGNEQF
-	TRBV6-4	ASSEANTGELF
TRBD2	TRBV7-9	ASSSPLANNEQF
-	TRBV7-2	ASSLDGATMSQF
-	TRBV5-4	ASSVTGEAF
TRBD1	TRBV5-5	ASSLGSTGFTDTQY
-	TRBV5-1	ASSLMYRGARNEQY
TRBD2	TRBV11-1	ASSLGGLAGGPTGGEQF
TRBD2	TRBV4-1	ASSHIAGALYEQY
TRBD2	TRBV5-1	ASSTGLGYNEQF
-	TRBV5-5	ASSLGEQF
-	TRBV4-1	ASSQGGQGGPQH
-	TRBV10-2	ASSGGGPEQY
-	TRBV7-8	ASSRNYEQY
-	TRBV7-9	ASRVGVEETQY